The 23 T cell receptor beta chains listed next were all sequenced from one sample in a study of beta chain features in type 1 diabetes (dated by TCRdb to 2016 to 2018). To prepare the library, the immunoSEQ multiplex PCR assay was applied. All of the isolated RNA was reverse transcribed with the High Capacity cDNA Reverse Transcription Kit, so expressed TCRB transcripts were sequenced. TCRdb took over this immuneACCESS table, retaining in-frame rearrangements with V and J assigned. Such tables are incomplete; in checked studies, under half of the missing clones stem from an unresolved V gene, and the remainder is unexplained. Counted in this sample were approximately 280,000 clones; 15% of them appeared once. Clones ranked in the top ten supply approximately 0.015% of the sample. General conclusions and limits of the study: In all four CD4+ subsets, TCRB CDR3 length was moderately but significantly shorter in type 1 diabetes patients.

Their antigen targets remain unknown. The source material was naive CD4+ T cells from blood. The cell subset or site label on this specimen signifies: true naive CD4+ T cells. Receptor source: a man younger than 35 with type 1 diabetes.

This clone was recorded a few times. The chain uses TRBV27 and TRBJ2-7; possible D gene TRBD1, 6 bases. Trimming removed 7 bases from V and 2 bases from J, with 18 bases in between. The CDR3 covers 15 residues. Germline V gene data show CDR1 as MNHEY and CDR2 as SMNVEV (reference sequence). DNA of the CDR3: TGTGCCAGCAAAAAGGGGGTCAGGAATCCCTACGAGCAGTACTTC. This gives the protein CASKKGVRNPYEQYF.

The gene calls are TRBV30 and TRBJ1-2, with a weak D call TRBD1 (5 bases). This CDR3 spans 14 amino acids. Deletions cut 5 bases from V and 4 bases from J, with 17 bases between. The germline V gene encodes CDR1 GTSNPN and CDR2 SVGIG (reference sequence). CDR3 protein: CAWGYDRSLYGYTF. CDR3 sequence (DNA): TGTGCCTGGGGGTACGACAGATCCCTCTATGGCTACACCTTC.

The CDR3 nucleotides read TGTGCCAGCAGCTTCTTTACCCCCCAGGGGACCGCCAAAAACATTCAGTACTTC. This gives the protein CASSFFTPQGTAKNIQYF. The chain employs TRBV11-2 and TRBJ2-4, with a weak D call TRBD1 (6 bases). This CDR3 contains 18 residues. Germline assignment: CDR1 SGHAT and CDR2 FQNNGV. Between the trimmed V and J ends, which lost 3 bases and 1 base, there was a span of 19 bases.

The chain links TRBV30 to TRBJ2-7; maybe TRBD2 (5 bases). The germline V gene has CDR1 GTSNPN and CDR2 SVGIG (reference sequence). Trimming stripped 3 bases from V and 1 base from J, with 13 bases between. The CDR3 is made up of 14 amino acids. CDR3 sequence reads: CAWSLRRRSYEQYF. CDR3 nucleotide sequence: TGTGCCTGGAGCCTACGGAGGAGGTCCTACGAGCAGTACTTC.

A word on this clone: Germline is not matched at one junction end, which may reflect a read error. V usage is TRBV25-1 and J usage is TRBJ2-1, with D tentatively TRBD2 (5 bases). This CDR3 is built from 13 residues. The germline gives CDR1 MGHDK, CDR2 SYGVNS. The CDR3 region has the DNA TGTGCCAGCGGAGGAAGGTCGGGAAATGTGCAGTTCTTC. Protein: CASGGRSGNVQFF.

This rearrangement joins TRBV5-4 to TRBJ2-1, with 9 nucleotides matching TRBD1. This CDR3 has 13 residues. The germline CDR1 and CDR2 sequences are SGHNT and YYREEE (reference sequence). The junction had 7 bases not matched to a gene; V was cut back by 1 base and J by 14 bases. The CDR3 loop reads CASSLSRDRVKFF. The CDR3 DNA reads TGTGCCAGCAGCTTGTCCCGGGACAGGGTTAAGTTCTTC.

Only a few counts were recorded for this clone. V and J are TRBV27 and TRBJ2-3, with D possibly matching TRBD1 (6 bases). V was pared by 4 bases and J by 4 bases, with 24 bases between. CDR3 length equals 18 residues. Per germline, CDR1 MNHEY and CDR2 SMNVEV (reference sequence). CDR3 sequence: CASSSSFRGHGSPDTQYF. CDR3 DNA: TGTGCCAGCAGTTCGAGCTTCAGGGGACACGGATCCCCAGATACGCAGTATTTT.

This clone has just a few counts. The V gene is TRBV30, the J gene TRBJ2-1; 8 nucleotides align to TRBD1. The germline gives CDR1 GTSNPN, CDR2 SVGIG (reference sequence). The trim removed 2 bases at V and 3 bases at J, leaving 3 bases unmatched. This CDR3 contains 14 residues. The CDR3 DNA follows: TGTGCCTGGAGTCCAGGGGGCGGCTACAATGAGCAGTTCTTC. Translated, it gives CAWSPGGGYNEQFF.

The V gene is TRBV30, the J gene TRBJ1-2; D unclear. CDR3 length equals 13 residues. Germline V gene sequence: CDR1 GTSNPN, CDR2 SVGIG (reference sequence). V lost 0 bases and J lost 4, with 9 bases in between. The CDR3 protein is CAWSVSSGYGYTF. CDR3 nucleotide sequence: TGTGCCTGGAGTGTAAGTAGTGGCTATGGCTACACCTTC.

This chain links TRBV10-3 with TRBJ2-3, with D perhaps TRBD1 (6 bases). CDR3 size: 15 residues. From germline, CDR1 is ENHRY and CDR2 SYGVKD. The V end lost 4 bases, the J end lost 4 bases, and 15 bases lay between the germline ends. The CDR3 coding sequence is TGTGCCATCAGTGTGCAGGGGATGCGCGCAGATACGCAGTATTTT. It translates to CAISVQGMRADTQYF.

This clone has more than one count but fewer than ten. The chain has TRBV2 and TRBJ1-1; TRBD1 matches 8 bases. The CDR3 has 15 amino acids. Germline CDR1 and CDR2: SNHLY and FYNNEI. V was pared by 7 bases and J by 0 bases, with 7 bases of the junction left unmatched. The CDR3 sequence is CASIEMGQVNTEAFF. The CDR3 nucleotides are TGTGCCAGCATCGAAATGGGACAGGTGAACACTGAAGCTTTCTTT.

The chain has TRBV6-1 and TRBJ1-1, with 8 positions matching TRBD1. CDR1 and CDR2 from the germline V gene are MNHNS and SASEGT. After removal of 4 bases from V and 3 bases from J, the junction contained 22 bases not matched to a gene. The CDR3 spans 20 residues. In nucleotides, the CDR3 is TGTGCCAGCAGTGCTCGCAAACCTTCAGGGACAGGACAAGGGGACACTGAAGCTTTCTTT. It is translated as CASSARKPSGTGQGDTEAFF.

This clone was counted a few times. The chain joins TRBV27 to TRBJ1-1; 8 bases line up with TRBD1. Unmatched junction bases numbered 12, after V lost 5 bases and J lost 7 bases. Germline CDR1 and CDR2: MNHEY and SMNVEV (reference sequence). This CDR3 spans 15 amino acids. The CDR3 DNA is TGTGCCAGCAGTCCGAAACCTCCCGGGACAGGTGAAGCTTTCTTT. Residues: CASSPKPPGTGEAFF.

The chain's CDR3 is CASSPERALGELFF. In DNA, the CDR3 is TGTGCCAGCTCACCCGAGCGGGCGCTGGGGGAGCTGTTTTTT. The rearrangement joins TRBV18 to TRBJ2-2, with D perhaps matching TRBD2 (6 bases). Trimming removed 3 bases from V and 8 bases from J, with 13 bases in between. The germline gives CDR1 KGHSH, CDR2 LQKENI. The CDR3 runs to 14 residues.

This clone was picked up a small number of times. The chain is built from TRBV28 and TRBJ2-7; 7 positions agree with TRBD1. V gave up 6 bases and J gave up 3 bases; unmatched junction bases: 11. CDR1 MDHEN and CDR2 SYDVKM come from the germline V gene. There are 15 residues in the CDR3. The CDR3 sequence is CASSPGTVIYYEQYF. CDR3 DNA: TGTGCCAGCAGCCCCGGGACAGTGATCTACTACGAGCAGTACTTC.

This clone was found a few times. This chain uses TRBV15 with TRBJ2-3; TRBD2 matches 8 bases. The CDR3 extends over 15 amino acids. V gave up 5 bases and J gave up 3 bases; unmatched junction bases: 7. Germline CDR1 reads LNHNV; CDR2 reads YYDKDF (reference sequence). CDR3: CATSGGERETDTQYF. CDR3 nucleotide sequence: TGTGCCACCAGCGGTGGGGAGCGGGAGACAGATACGCAGTATTTT.

The chain is built from TRBV7-2 and TRBJ2-5; a weak D match, TRBD1 (6 bases). Germline V gives CDR1 SGHTA, CDR2 FQGNSA. The CDR3 has 12 residues. V lost 9 bases to trimming and J lost 2 bases, with 10 bases between them. The CDR3 DNA is TGTGCCAGTAGACAGGAACAAGAGACCCAGTACTTC. Protein: CASRQEQETQYF.

The chain couples TRBV6-5 to TRBJ2-1; 10 nucleotides match TRBD1. CDR1 MNHEY and CDR2 SVGAGI come from the germline V gene. Unmatched junction bases numbered 10, after V lost 5 bases and J lost 9 bases. CDR3 size: 15 residues. The CDR3 sequence: CASSAGTGARVEQFF. The CDR3 nucleotides are TGTGCCAGCAGTGCCGGGACAGGGGCGAGAGTTGAGCAGTTCTTC.

This clone showed up just a few times. The chain carries TRBV28 and TRBJ2-1, with D hard to call. CDR1 is MDHEN, CDR2 SYDVKM, per germline. This CDR3 has 11 amino acids. Trimming took 6 bases from V and 10 from J, leaving 10 bases between them. The CDR3, as DNA: TGTGCCAGCAGACAAACAAGAGAGCAGTTCTTC. Translating gives CASRQTREQFF. Full variable domain (remainder filled in from reference TRBV28 and TRBJ2-1): DVKVTQSSRYLVKRTGEKVFLECVQDMDHENMFWYRQDPGLGLRLIYFSYDVKMKEKGDIPEGYSVSREKKERFSLILESASTNQTSMYLCASRQTREQFFGPGTRLTVL.

The rearrangement joins TRBV2 to TRBJ2-7, with D unclear. This CDR3 spans 13 amino acids. Germline CDR1 reads SNHLY; CDR2 reads FYNNEI. V lost 2 bases and J 6 bases, leaving 11 bases between the germline ends. CDR3 region: CASSERHLVEQYF. The CDR3 DNA reads TGTGCCAGCAGTGAACGACACCTGGTCGAGCAGTACTTC. Using reference TRBV2 and TRBJ2-7 for the parts outside the CDR3, the full variable domain is EPEVTQTPSHQVTQMGQEVILRCVPISNHLYFYWYRQILGQKVEFLVSFYNNEISEKSEIFDDQFSVERPDGSNFTLKIRSTKLEDSAMYFCASSERHLVEQYFGPGTRLTVT.

This clone was observed a few times. CDR3 residues: CASSQATVTVGGLSSGANVLTF. In nucleotides, the CDR3 is TGCGCCAGCAGCCAAGCCACCGTCACGGTCGGGGGGCTGAGCTCTGGGGCCAACGTCCTGACTTTC. The J gene is TRBJ2-6, the V gene TRBV4-1; a weak D match, TRBD2 (7 bases). The CDR3 is made up of 22 amino acids. V was pared by 1 base and J by 0 bases, with 25 bases between. CDR1 and CDR2 (germline): MGHRA, YSYEKL.

Concerning this clone: The same CDR3 also results from other DNA sequences found in this sample. The gene calls are TRBV29-1 and TRBJ2-7, with 7 bases matching TRBD2. The germline gives CDR1 SQVTM, CDR2 ANQGSEA. The CDR3 runs to 11 residues. Trimming at V came to 6 bases and at J to 4 bases, leaving 3 bases not matched to a gene. The CDR3 DNA follows: TGCAGCGTAGCCGGGGGGTACGAGCAGTACTTC. Its protein is CSVAGGYEQYF.

This clone was seen more than once but under ten times. V gene TRBV5-1 combines with J gene TRBJ2-7; 8 positions agree with TRBD1. CDR1 and CDR2 (germline): SGHRS, YFSETQ. This CDR3 has 14 amino acids. Trimming cost V 2 bases and J 2 bases; bases outside gene matches: 3. The CDR3, as DNA: TGCGCCAGCAGCTTCGGGACAGGACCCTACGAGCAGTACTTC. It encodes CASSFGTGPYEQYF.